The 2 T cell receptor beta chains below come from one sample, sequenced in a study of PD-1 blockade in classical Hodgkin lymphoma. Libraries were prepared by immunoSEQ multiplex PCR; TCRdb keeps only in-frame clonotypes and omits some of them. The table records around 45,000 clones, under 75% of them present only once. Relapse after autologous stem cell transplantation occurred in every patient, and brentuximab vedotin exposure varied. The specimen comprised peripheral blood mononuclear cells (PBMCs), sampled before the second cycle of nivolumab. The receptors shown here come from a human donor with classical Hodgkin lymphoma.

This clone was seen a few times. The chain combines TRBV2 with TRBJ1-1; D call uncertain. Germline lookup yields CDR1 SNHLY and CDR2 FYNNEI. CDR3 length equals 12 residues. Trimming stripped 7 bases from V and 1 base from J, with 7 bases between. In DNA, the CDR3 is TGTGCCAGCAACTCGTGGAACACTGAAGCTTTCTTT. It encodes CASNSWNTEAFF. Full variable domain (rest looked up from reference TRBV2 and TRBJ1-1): EPEVTQTPSHQVTQMGQEVILRCVPISNHLYFYWYRQILGQKVEFLVSFYNNEISEKSEIFDDQFSVERPDGSNFTLKIRSTKLEDSAMYFCASNSWNTEAFFGQGTRLTVV.

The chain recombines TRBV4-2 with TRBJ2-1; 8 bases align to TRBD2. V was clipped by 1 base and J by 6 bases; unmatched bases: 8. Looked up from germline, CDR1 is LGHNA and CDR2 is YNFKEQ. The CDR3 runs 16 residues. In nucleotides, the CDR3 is TGTGCCAGCAGCCAAGTCCGAGCGGGAGTCTTCAATGAGCAGTTCTTC. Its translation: CASSQVRAGVFNEQFF.